This TCR beta chain was sequenced during a study of memory CD4+ T cells and cytomegalovirus serostatus. Repertoires were generated with immunoSEQ multiplex PCR, while TCRdb's copy carries only in-frame clones and drops some. The sample has roughly 50,000 clones; roughly 73% are singletons. CDR3 length: 16 amino acids. V was shortened by 6 bases and J by 0 bases, with 17 bases between the two germline ends. The germline gives CDR1 LNHDA, CDR2 SQIVND (reference sequence). Single viable CD3+CD4+CD8-CD45RO+ cells were sorted as the memory CD4+ T cells. Sequenced: memory CD4+ T cells from blood. The receptor was isolated from an adult in good health and CMV-seronegative. The chain has TRBV19 and TRBJ1-2; TRBD1 is a possible D gene (5 bases). The CDR3 DNA is TGTGCCAGTAGGACCCTTTGGGCAGGGTCTAACTATGGCTACACCTTC. Protein sequence: CASRTLWAGSNYGYTF.